This section outlines one TCR beta chain sequence together with its context. The data belong to a study of blood T cell repertoires in COVID-19. Turning to the study itself: Sources were T cells, B-cell-depleted T cells, or PBMCs; the material itself was cDNA or gDNA.

The CDR3 has 14 residues. Germline V CDR1 and CDR2: SNHLY, FYNNEI. V was pared by 5 bases and J by 5 bases, with 5 bases of the junction left unmatched. As handled by the study authors: Quantification of nucleated cells was approximated via reference gene primer amplification. Only in-frame clones appear in the TCRdb table, and some are missing; sequencing was by immunoSEQ multiplex PCR. D and trimming were read from the DNA, whereas the V and J calls and clone size are those reported in that table. The table records roughly 200,000 clones, 90% of them present only once. The sample was peripheral blood. The chain is built from TRBV2 and TRBJ2-2, with 7 bases that match TRBD2. The TCR originated in a man aged 45-65 years with acute or convalescent COVID-19. The CDR3 DNA reads as TGTGCCAGCAGTCCTACTAGCGTTACCGGGGAGCTGTTTTTT. It specifies CASSPTSVTGELFF.